This T cell receptor beta chain emerged from a study of blood T cells in healthy people across ages. Germline CDR1 is MNHEY and CDR2 is SVGEGT. The CDR3 is 18 residues long. The V gene lost 6 bases and the J gene lost 5 bases, with 26 bases spanning the gap. Through a sample-barcoded 5' primer and a J-beta primer mix, a second PCR was run for about 6 to 12 cycles. From the 5' RACE reads, TCRdb called clonotypes with MiXCR, one entry per CDR3 protein. Among fewer than 2,000,000 distinct CDR3 sequences listed, more than 35% were seen once. This TCR derives from a human donor in good health. The sequencing sample was made of blood. J is TRBJ2-1 and V is TRBV6-2 or TRBV6-3, with TRBD1 as a possible D gene (6 bases). The CDR3 region is CASRAGDYLEPSDNEQFF. The CDR3 nucleotides read TGTGCCAGCAGGGCAGGGGATTATCTGGAGCCATCGGACAATGAGCAGTTCTTC.